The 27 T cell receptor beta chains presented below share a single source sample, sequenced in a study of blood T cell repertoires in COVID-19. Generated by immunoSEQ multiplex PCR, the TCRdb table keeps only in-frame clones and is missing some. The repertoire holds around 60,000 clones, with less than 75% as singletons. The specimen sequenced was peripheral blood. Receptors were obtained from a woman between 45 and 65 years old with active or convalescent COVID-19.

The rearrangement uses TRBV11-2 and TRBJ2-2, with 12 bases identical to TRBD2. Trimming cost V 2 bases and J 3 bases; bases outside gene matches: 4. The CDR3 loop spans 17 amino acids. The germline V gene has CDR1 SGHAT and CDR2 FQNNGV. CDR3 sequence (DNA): TGTGCCAGCAGCTTACCGACTAGCGGGAGAGACACCGGGGAGCTGTTTTTT. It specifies CASSLPTSGRDTGELFF.

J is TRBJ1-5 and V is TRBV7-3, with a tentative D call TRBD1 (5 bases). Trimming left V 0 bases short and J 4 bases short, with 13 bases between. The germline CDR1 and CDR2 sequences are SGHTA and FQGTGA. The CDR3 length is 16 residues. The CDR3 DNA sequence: TGTGCCAGCAGCTTAACCCGACAGTCTAGGAATCAGCCCCAGCATTTT. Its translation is CASSLTRQSRNQPQHF.

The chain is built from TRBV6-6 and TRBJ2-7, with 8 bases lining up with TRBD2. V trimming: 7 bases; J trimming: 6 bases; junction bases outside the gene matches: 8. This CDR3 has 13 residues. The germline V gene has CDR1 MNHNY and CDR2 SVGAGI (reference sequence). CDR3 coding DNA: TGTGCCAGCACAGGTCGGGAGGGCCGCGAGCAGTACTTC. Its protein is CASTGREGREQYF.

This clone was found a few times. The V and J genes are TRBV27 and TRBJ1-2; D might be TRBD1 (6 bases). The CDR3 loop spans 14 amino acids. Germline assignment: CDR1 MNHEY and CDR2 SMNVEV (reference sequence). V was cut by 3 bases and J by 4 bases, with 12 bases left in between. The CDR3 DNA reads TGTGCCAGCAGTTTGGCGGGGGCGGGCTATGGCTACACCTTC. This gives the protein CASSLAGAGYGYTF.

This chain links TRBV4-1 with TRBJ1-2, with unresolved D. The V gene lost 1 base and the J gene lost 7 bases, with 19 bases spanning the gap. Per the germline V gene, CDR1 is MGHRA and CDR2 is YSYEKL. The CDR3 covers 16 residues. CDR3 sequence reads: CASSQAMRRTGSGYTF. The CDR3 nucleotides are TGCGCCAGCAGCCAAGCTATGCGCCGTACGGGGTCTGGCTACACCTTC.

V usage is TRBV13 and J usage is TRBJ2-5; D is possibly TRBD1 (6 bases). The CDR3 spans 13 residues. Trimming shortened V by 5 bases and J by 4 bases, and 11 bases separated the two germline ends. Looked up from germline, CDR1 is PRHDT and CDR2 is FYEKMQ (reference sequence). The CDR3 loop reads CASSRDMRETQYF. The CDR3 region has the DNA TGTGCCAGCAGCCGGGACATGCGAGAGACCCAGTACTTC.

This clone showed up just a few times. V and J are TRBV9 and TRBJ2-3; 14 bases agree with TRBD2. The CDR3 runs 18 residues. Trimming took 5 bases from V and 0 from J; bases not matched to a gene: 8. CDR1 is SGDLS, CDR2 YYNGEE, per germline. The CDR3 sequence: CASSRGLAGGASTDTQYF. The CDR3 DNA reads TGTGCCAGCAGTAGAGGACTAGCGGGAGGCGCTAGCACAGATACGCAGTATTTT. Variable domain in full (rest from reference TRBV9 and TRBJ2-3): DSGVTQTPKHLITATGQRVTLRCSPRSGDLSVYWYQQSLDQGLQFLIQYYNGEERAKGNILERFSAQQFPDLHSELNLSSLELGDSALYFCASSRGLAGGASTDTQYFGPGTRLTVL.

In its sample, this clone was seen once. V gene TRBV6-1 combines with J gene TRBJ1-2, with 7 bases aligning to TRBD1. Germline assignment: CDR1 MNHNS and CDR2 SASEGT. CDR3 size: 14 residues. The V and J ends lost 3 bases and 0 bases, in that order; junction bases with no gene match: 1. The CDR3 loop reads CASSDRGTNYGYTF. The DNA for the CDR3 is TGTGCCAGCAGTGACAGGGGGACTAACTATGGCTACACCTTC.

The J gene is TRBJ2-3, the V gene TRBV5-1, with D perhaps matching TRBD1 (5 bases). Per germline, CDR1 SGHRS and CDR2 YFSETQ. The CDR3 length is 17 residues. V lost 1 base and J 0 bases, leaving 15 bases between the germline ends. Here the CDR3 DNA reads TGCGCCAGCAGCTTGACGCTAAGGGGATTTAGCACAGATACGCAGTATTTT. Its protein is CASSLTLRGFSTDTQYF.

The CDR3 spells CASSSGTGAYEQYF. The CDR3 coding sequence is TGTGCCAGCAGCTCCGGGACAGGGGCCTACGAGCAGTACTTC. This chain links TRBV7-9 with TRBJ2-7, with 10 bases identical to TRBD1. This CDR3 has 14 residues. V was pared by 4 bases and J by 2 bases, with 2 bases of the junction left unmatched. Germline CDR1 and CDR2: SEHNR and FQNEAQ (reference sequence).

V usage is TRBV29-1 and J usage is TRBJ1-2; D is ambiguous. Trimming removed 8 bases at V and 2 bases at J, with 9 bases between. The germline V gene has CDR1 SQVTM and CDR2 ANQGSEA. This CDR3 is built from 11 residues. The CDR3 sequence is CSLDGNYGYTF. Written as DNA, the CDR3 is TGCAGCCTCGACGGGAACTATGGCTACACCTTC. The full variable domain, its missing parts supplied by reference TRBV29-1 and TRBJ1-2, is SAVISQKPSRDICQRGTSLTIQCQVDSQVTMMFWYRQQPGQSLTLIATANQGSEATYESGFVIDKFPISRPNLTFSTLTVSNMSPEDSSIYLCSLDGNYGYTFGSGTRLTVV.

The CDR3 DNA reads as TGCGCCAGCAGTGGACGGGAGGGGGATCCGCGGTATGAAGCTTTCTTT. The encoded protein is CASSGREGDPRYEAFF. The rearrangement joins TRBV10-1 to TRBJ1-1; TRBD1 is a possible D gene (6 bases). CDR1 is WNHNN, CDR2 SYGVQD, per germline (reference sequence). V lost 4 bases and J lost 7, with 22 bases in between. This CDR3 is built from 16 residues.

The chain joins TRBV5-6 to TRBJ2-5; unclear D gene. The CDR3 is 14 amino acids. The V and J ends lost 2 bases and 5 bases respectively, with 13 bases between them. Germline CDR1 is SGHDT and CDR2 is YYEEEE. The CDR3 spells CASSLEQLGETQYF. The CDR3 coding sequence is TGTGCCAGCAGCTTAGAACAGCTTGGGGAGACCCAGTACTTC.

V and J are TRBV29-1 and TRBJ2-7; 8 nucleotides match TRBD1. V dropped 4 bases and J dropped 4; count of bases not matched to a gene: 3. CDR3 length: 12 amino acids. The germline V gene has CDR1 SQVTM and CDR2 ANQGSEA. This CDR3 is CSVGYRGYEQYF. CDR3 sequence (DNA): TGCAGCGTTGGGTACAGGGGGTACGAGCAGTACTTC.

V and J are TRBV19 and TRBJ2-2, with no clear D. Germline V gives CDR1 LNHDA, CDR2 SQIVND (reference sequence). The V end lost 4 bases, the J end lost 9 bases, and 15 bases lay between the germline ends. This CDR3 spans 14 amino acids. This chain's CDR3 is CASSKSFMGRELFF. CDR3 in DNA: TGTGCCAGTAGTAAGTCCTTTATGGGCCGGGAGCTGTTTTTT.

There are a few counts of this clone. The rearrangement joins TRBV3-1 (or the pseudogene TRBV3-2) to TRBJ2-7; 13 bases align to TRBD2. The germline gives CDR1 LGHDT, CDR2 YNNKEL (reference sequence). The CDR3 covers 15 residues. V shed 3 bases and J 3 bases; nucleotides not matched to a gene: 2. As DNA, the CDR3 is TGTGCCAGCAGCCACGGACTAGCGGGGGACTACGAGCAGTACTTC. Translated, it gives CASSHGLAGDYEQYF.

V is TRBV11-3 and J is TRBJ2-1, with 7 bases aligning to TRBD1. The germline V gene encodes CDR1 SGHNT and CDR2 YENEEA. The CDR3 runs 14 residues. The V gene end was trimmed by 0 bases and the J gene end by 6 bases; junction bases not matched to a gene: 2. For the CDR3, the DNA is TGTGCCAGCAGCTTAGAGGCAGGGGGCAATGAGCAGTTCTTC. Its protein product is CASSLEAGGNEQFF.

As DNA, the CDR3 is TGCGCCAGCAGCCAGACAGGGCACATGAACACTGAAGCTTTCTTT. The encoded protein is CASSQTGHMNTEAFF. The V and J genes are TRBV4-1 and TRBJ1-1; 7 positions match TRBD1. This CDR3 is built from 15 residues. From germline, CDR1 is MGHRA and CDR2 YSYEKL. The junction had 4 bases not matched to a gene; V was cut back by 3 bases and J by 0 bases.

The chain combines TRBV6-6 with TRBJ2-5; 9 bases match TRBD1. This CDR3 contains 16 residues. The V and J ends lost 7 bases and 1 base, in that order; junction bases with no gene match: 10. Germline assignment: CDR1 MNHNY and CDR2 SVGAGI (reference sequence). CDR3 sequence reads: CASITGQGTSQETQYF. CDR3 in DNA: TGTGCCAGCATAACGGGACAGGGAACCAGCCAAGAGACCCAGTACTTC.

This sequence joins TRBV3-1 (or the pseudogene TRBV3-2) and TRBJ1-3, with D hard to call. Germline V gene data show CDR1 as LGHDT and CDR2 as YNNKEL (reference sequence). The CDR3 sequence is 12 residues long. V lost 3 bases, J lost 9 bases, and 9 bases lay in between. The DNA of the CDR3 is TGTGCCAGCAGCCAGACATCCGGCACCATATATTTT. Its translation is CASSQTSGTIYF.

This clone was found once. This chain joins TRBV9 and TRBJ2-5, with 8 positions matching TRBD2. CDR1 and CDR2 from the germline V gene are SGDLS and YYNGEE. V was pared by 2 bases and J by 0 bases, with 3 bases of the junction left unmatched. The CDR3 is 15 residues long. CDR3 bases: TGTGCCAGCAGCGTCGGCGGGAGGTACCAAGAGACCCAGTACTTC. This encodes CASSVGGRYQETQYF.

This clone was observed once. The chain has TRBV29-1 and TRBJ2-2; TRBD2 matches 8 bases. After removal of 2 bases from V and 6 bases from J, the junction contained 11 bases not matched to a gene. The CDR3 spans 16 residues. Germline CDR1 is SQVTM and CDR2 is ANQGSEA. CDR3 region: CSVESGGLAGAGELFF. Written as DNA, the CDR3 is TGCAGCGTTGAATCGGGAGGGCTAGCGGGCGCCGGGGAGCTGTTTTTT.

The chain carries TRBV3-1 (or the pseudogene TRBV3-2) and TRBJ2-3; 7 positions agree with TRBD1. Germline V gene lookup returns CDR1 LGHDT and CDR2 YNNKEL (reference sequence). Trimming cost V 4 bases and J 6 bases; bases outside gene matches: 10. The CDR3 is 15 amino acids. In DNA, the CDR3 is TGTGCCAGCAGCCGAGGGTTTACAGGGGCGGATACGCAGTATTTT. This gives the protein CASSRGFTGADTQYF.

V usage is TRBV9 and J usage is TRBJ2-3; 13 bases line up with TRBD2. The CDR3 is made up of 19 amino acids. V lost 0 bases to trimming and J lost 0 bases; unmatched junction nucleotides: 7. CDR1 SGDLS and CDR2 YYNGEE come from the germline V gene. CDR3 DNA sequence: TGTGCCAGCAGCGTAGAGGGTAGGGGACTAGCGGGGAGCACAGATACGCAGTATTTT. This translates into CASSVEGRGLAGSTDTQYF.

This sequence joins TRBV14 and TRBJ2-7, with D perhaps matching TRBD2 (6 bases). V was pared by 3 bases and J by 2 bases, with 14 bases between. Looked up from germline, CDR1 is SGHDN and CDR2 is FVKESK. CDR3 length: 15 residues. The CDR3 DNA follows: TGTGCCAGCAGCCACCCTGGGACTCTCCCCTACGAGCAGTACTTC. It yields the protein CASSHPGTLPYEQYF.

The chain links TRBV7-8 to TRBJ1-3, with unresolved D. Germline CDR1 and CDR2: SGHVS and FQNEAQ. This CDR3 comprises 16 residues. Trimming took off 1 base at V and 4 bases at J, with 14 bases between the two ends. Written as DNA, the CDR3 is TGTGCCAGCAGCTTAGGGTGGCAGGTCTTCGGAAACACCATATATTTT. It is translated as CASSLGWQVFGNTIYF. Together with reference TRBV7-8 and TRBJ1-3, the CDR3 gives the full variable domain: GAGVSQSPRYKVAKRGQDVALRCDPISGHVSLFWYQQALGQGPEFLTYFQNEAQLDKSGLPSDRFFAERPEGSVSTLKIQRTQQEDSAVYLCASSLGWQVFGNTIYFGEGSWLTVV.

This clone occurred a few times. For the CDR3, the DNA is TGTGCCAGCAGCGTAGATCCGGGAATCACAGATACGCAGTATTTT. Its translation is CASSVDPGITDTQYF. The V gene is TRBV9, the J gene TRBJ2-3; TRBD2 might be the D (5 bases). V dropped 0 bases and J dropped 2 bases, with 10 bases sitting between them. The V gene's germline CDR1 is SGDLS and CDR2 YYNGEE. The CDR3 extends over 15 amino acids.